This T cell receptor (beta chain) was found in a study of blood T cell repertoires in COVID-19. Whole-study context: Samples came from the United States, Italy and Spain, spanning acute and convalescent COVID-19. PBMCs, B-cell-depleted T cells, or T cells were the source of the cDNA or gDNA that made up the material.

Looked up from germline, CDR1 is ENHRY and CDR2 is SYGVKD. Unmatched junction bases numbered 6, after V lost 3 bases and J lost 1 base. CDR3 size: 16 residues. Original processing methods: For nucleated cells, counts were estimated from reference gene primer amplification. The assay was immunoSEQ multiplex PCR, and TCRdb's table has in-frame clones only and misses some. Clonal size and the V and J genes are those of that table, whereas D and trimming came from the DNA. The sample contains over 50,000 clones, around 81% of which appear only once. Sequenced material: peripheral blood. The V and J genes are TRBV10-3 and TRBJ2-3; 8 bases are a match to TRBD2. The receptor was derived from a man in his sixties or seventies with acute or convalescent COVID-19. CDR3 in DNA: TGTGCCATCAGTGACCCCGGGAGGGCGGGCACAGATACGCAGTATTTT. Protein: CAISDPGRAGTDTQYF.